This T cell receptor beta chain derives from a study of blood T cell repertoires in COVID-19. Methods used by the authors: Amplification of reference gene primers provided the estimated nucleated cell counts. Here immunoSEQ multiplex PCR was the method, and the copy in TCRdb shows in-frame clones only, minus some. Clone size and V and J calls were adopted from that table, with D and trimming inferred from the DNA. The table includes 300,000 to 350,000 clones, roughly 87% detected once. The TCR originated in a woman aged 18-30 years who had recovered from COVID-19. Sequenced material: PBMCs or T cells enriched from blood (not recorded which).

Here the CDR3 reads CASSLVAQAYSGANVLTF. The CDR3 DNA is TGTGCCAGCAGCTTAGTTGCACAGGCTTACTCTGGGGCCAACGTCCTGACTTTC. The chain links TRBV7-9 to TRBJ2-6, with TRBD1 as a possible D gene (5 bases). CDR3 size: 18 residues. Germline assignment: CDR1 SEHNR and CDR2 FQNEAQ (reference sequence). Trimming pared 1 base from V and 0 bases from J, leaving 13 bases between.